This T cell receptor (beta chain) stems from a study of cytomegalovirus exposure and HLA in healthy donors. Regarding the study as a whole: The authors enumerated 150 to 200 TCR beta chains as linked to cytomegalovirus.

The PCR used 60 Vbeta and 13 Jbeta primers. Repertoires were generated with immunoSEQ multiplex PCR, while TCRdb's copy carries only in-frame clones and drops some. The repertoire holds 100,000 to 150,000 clones, around 77% seen once, with roughly 4% in the top ten. Comments on this clone: The antigen is not known.

The sequenced sample consisted of PBMCs. The sequence was obtained from a human donor in good health.

Written as DNA, the CDR3 is TGTGCCAGCAGCTCGTACTGGGGAGGTATGGACTACGAGCAGTACTTC. Its translation is CASSSYWGGMDYEQYF. The V call is TRBV7-9, the J call TRBJ2-7; weak D call: TRBD2 (6 bases). This CDR3 spans 16 amino acids. The V gene's germline CDR1 is SEHNR and CDR2 FQNEAQ (reference sequence). V lost 4 bases and J 3 bases, leaving 19 bases between the germline ends. Based on the CDR3 plus reference TRBV7-9 and TRBJ2-7, the full variable domain is DTGVSQNPRHKITKRGQNVTFRCDPISEHNRLYWYRQTLGQGPEFLTYFQNEAQLEKSRLLSDRFSAERPKGSFSTLEIQRTEQGDSAMYLCASSSYWGGMDYEQYFGPGTRLTVT.